One sample yielded the 3 T cell receptor beta chains listed below, sequenced in a study of blood T cell repertoires in COVID-19. Generated by immunoSEQ multiplex PCR, the TCRdb table keeps only in-frame clones and is missing some. Of roughly 180,000 clones in the sample, 70% to 90% were seen once. Sequencing was carried out using peripheral blood. The receptors stem from a man between 18 and 29 years old with acute or convalescent COVID-19.

The J gene is TRBJ1-1, the V gene TRBV29-1; 8 nucleotides line up with TRBD1. V shed 2 bases, J shed 3 bases, and the junction held 5 bases outside the gene matches. There are 14 residues in the CDR3. The V gene's germline CDR1 is SQVTM and CDR2 ANQGSEA. This CDR3 is CSVEYGQGDTEAFF. The CDR3 coding sequence is TGCAGCGTTGAATACGGACAGGGAGACACTGAAGCTTTCTTT.

This chain connects TRBV7-6 to TRBJ2-6, with TRBD1 as a possible D gene (6 bases). The CDR3 is 16 residues long. The V and J ends lost 4 bases and 2 bases respectively, with 12 bases between them. Germline CDR1 reads SGHVS; CDR2 reads FNYEAQ. CDR3 sequence (DNA): TGTGCCAGCAGCTCACCAACAGGGACTGGGGCCAACGTCCTGACTTTC. As protein: CASSSPTGTGANVLTF. Together with reference TRBV7-6 and TRBJ2-6, the CDR3 gives the full variable domain: GAGVSQSPRYKVTKRGQDVALRCDPISGHVSLYWYRQALGQGPEFLTYFNYEAQQDKSGLPNDRFSAERPEGSISTLTIQRTEQRDSAMYRCASSSPTGTGANVLTFGAGSRLTVL.

CDR3 DNA: TGTGCCAGCAGTTTGGACTTTATCTATGGCTACACCTTC. Translation: CASSLDFIYGYTF. The chain carries TRBV12-3 or TRBV12-4 and TRBJ1-2, with no clear D. V dropped 3 bases and J dropped 4 bases, with 9 bases sitting between them. The CDR3 covers 13 residues.